The clone carrying this T cell receptor beta chain was counted at least ten times. The antigen is unknown. Total RNA was isolated from unfractionated whole blood. This entry belongs to a study of human T cells and chemical hapten exposure. Whole-study context: Per-sample variation in TCR yield stemmed mainly from small pooled library volume differences.

Points from the study as a whole: After DPC sensitization, TCRs above 1 in 1000 frequency showed no change.

Trimming took 7 bases from V and 5 from J, leaving 11 bases between them. The germline CDR1 and CDR2 sequences are LNHDA and SQIVND (reference sequence). The CDR3 is made up of 12 amino acids. TCRdb processed the 5' RACE reads anew with MiXCR; each CDR3 protein has one entry. The data contain around 140,000 distinct CDR3 sequences, around 4% of them singletons. The TCR sequence derives from a female donor in good health. V and J are TRBV19 and TRBJ1-2; D is possibly TRBD1 (5 bases). The CDR3 DNA follows: TGTGCCAGTACCCTCGGGGGATATGGCTACACCTTC. Protein product: CASTLGGYGYTF.